Listed below are T cell receptor beta chains from one sample, sequenced in a study of response to subunit inactivated influenza vaccine. TCRdb ran MiXCR on the RT-PCR reads and lists one entry per CDR3 protein. The sample records about 190,000 distinct CDR3 sequences, 14% being singletons. The sample was CD8+ T cells sorted from PBMCs, taken 5 days after vaccination. These receptor sequences come from a man aged 45 to 65 who received an inactivated influenza vaccine. The CDR3 runs from the conserved cysteine through the conserved F or W.

>TRBV14
CASSQGIRKDGYTF
>TRBV4-3
CASSHPQGAETQYF
>TRBV6-5
CASSYLGLAGGNEQFF
>TRBV4-1
CASSQDRERETQYF
>TRBV4-3
CASSTQGTGYGYTF
>TRBV4-1
CASSPETSVTYEQYF
>TRBV3-1
CASSVSGETQYF
>TRBV24-1
CANSEYNEQFF
>TRBV27
CASSLWVAGTNTDTQYF
>TRBV7-9
CASSESLRGWYGYTF
>TRBV7-2
CASSFFPGGQAVNEQYF
>TRBV12-3/TRBV12-4
CASTLRLAGTYEQYF
>TRBV20-1
CSARALGTMVGTQYF
>TRBV20-1
CSARDEVSRPYEQYF
>TRBV7-9
CASSPDAVTGELFF
>TRBV12-3/TRBV12-4
CASSQGGIREQYF
>TRBV6-5
CASSYVPGELFF
>TRBV4-3
CASSQDVATSGRSYNEQFF
>TRBV6-2/TRBV6-3
CASSGLLGIGTKNIQYF
>TRBV4-2
CASSQSGSFSGANVLTF
>TRBV10-2
CASSEIDFNEQFF
>TRBV7-9
CASSLGERETQYF
>TRBV25-1
CASSELDRTINSGNTIYF
>TRBV28
CASSTYGRERSSYEQYF
>TRBV10-3
CAISETGATNEKLFF
>TRBV6-2/TRBV6-3
CASSYTTGAETQYF
>TRBV19
CASSPPGLAGFYEQYF
>TRBV11-2
CASSLGYDSSYEQYF
>TRBV27
CASSSWTSGPAGLETQYF
>TRBV6-5
CASSYSTVRGETQYF
>TRBV30
CAWSQGPTYEQYF
>TRBV29-1
CSVDLETQYF
>TRBV11-3
CASSLEGHTEQYF
>TRBV28
CASSLAWSVMGQFF
>TRBV27
CASSFGMQGLGGYTF
>TRBV7-8
CASSLGARGTEAFF
>TRBV7-6
CASSWTGGEQYF
>TRBV6-5
CASSYSSSGGIPQETQYF
>TRBV28
CASSLRLAGGFQETQYF
>TRBV12-3/TRBV12-4
CASSLARVGDTQYF
>TRBV7-8
CASSSAGGNSYEQYF
>TRBV28
CASSFLGLAGEFYNEQFF
>TRBV9
CASSYNRDRPIYEQYF
>TRBV28
CASSPPDGYNEQFF
>TRBV12-3/TRBV12-4
CASSLYRTLEAFF
>TRBV10-3
CAISNLAELTDTQYF
>TRBV7-2
CASSLAGGYNEQFF
>TRBV12-3/TRBV12-4
CASSTPGGANTGELFF
>TRBV20-1
CSAAGQGDLLSYNEQFF
>TRBV4-1
CASSHRTATDTQYF
>TRBV15
CATSRRRQGDTQYF
>TRBV12-1
CASSTWTGRETQYF
>TRBV14
CASSHRVERGGETQYF
>TRBV6-1
CASRETDRGLNTGELFF